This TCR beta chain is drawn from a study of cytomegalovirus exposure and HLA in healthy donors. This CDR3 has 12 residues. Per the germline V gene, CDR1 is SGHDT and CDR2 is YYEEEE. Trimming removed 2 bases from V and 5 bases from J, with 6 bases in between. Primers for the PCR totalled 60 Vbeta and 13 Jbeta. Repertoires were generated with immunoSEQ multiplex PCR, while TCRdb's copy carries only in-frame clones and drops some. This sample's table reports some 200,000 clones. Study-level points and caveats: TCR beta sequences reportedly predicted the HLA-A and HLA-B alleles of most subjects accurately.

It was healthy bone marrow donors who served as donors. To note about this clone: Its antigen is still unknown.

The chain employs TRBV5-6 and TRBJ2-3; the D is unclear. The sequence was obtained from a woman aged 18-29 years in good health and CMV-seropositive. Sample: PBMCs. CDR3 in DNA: TGTGCCAGCAGCTTATTTCAAGATACGCAGTATTTT. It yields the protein CASSLFQDTQYF. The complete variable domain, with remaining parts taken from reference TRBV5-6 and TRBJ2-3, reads DAGVTQSPTHLIKTRGQQVTLRCSPKSGHDTVSWYQQALGQGPQFIFQYYEEEERQRGNFPDRFSGHQFPNYSSELNVNALLLGDSALYLCASSLFQDTQYFGPGTRLTVL.